Sequencing of this TCR beta chain was carried out in a study of cytomegalovirus exposure and HLA in healthy donors (dated by TCRdb to between 2016 and 2019). Concerning the study at large: An earlier analysis of fewer than 750 of the donors reported 276 Gb of sequence data and approximately 120 million unique TCR beta sequences obtained from around 170 million T cells. Because of strong linkage in the cohort, four to six DR-DQ haplotypes were treated as single units for association and clustering. On average, approximately 250,000 unique TCR beta nucleotide sequences were sequenced per donor among fewer than 500 genotyped donors of the cohort, with roughly 19% of those sequences being non-productive. The number of typed donors differed by locus: roughly 629-640 for A, B, C, DRB1 and DQB1; 500 to 550 for DQA1; approximately 600 for DPA1; and 450 to 480 for DPB1. Alongside the repertoire data, information on donor age, sex, ethnicity and CMV serostatus was compiled. In an earlier analysis of about 590 of the donors, high-throughput TCR beta sequencing was used to judge whether each TCR beta V gene segment behaved as functional or pseudogenic. All discovery cohort repertoires had been generated on a single sequencing platform. HLA typing included class I and class II loci at four-digit resolution. To predict cytomegalovirus infection status, the study brought together high-throughput TCR immunosequencing, statistical association of individual TCRs with disease status, and machine learning. The aim of the study was to test whether cataloging public T cell receptors could identify signatures of past pathogen exposure. A later analysis re-examined previously published TCR beta repertoires from hundreds of donors and added high-resolution HLA genotyping to investigate patterns of TCR occurrence. The T cell repertoires of some 700 subjects were profiled by immunosequencing and related to cytomegalovirus serostatus. Along with the roughly 710-subject first cohort, a separate validation cohort of over a hundred different subjects was used. Rather than using new phenotypic data, the later analysis identified candidate immune exposures from TCR beta sequences and from how often those sequences occurred across donors. Genome-wide SNP genotypes for about 60% of the roughly 670 donors were used in a later genetic analysis, which treated that subset as a discovery cohort. The genetic ancestry cluster associated with self-reported Caucasian donors included 80% to 90% of the roughly 400 genotyped donors. An early release that covered some 630 HLA-typed donors contained approximately 300 gigabases of sequencing data and tens of millions of unique TCR sequences. The full study reports these points: The authors suggested that the approach could potentially be generalized to other disease states and immunological phenotypes. Sequencing depth was assumed to be roughly uniform across donors in the presence/absence analyses, though that assumption may not hold. Across donors, most TCR sequences were observed very rarely, whereas some public TCRs were present in many individuals. Correlated functional status among segregating V segments might be attributable to linkage disequilibrium, but an unknown experimental factor could not be ruled out. In a later analysis, HLA-associated TCR beta chains showed more clonal expansion and lower generation probabilities than non-associated chains that were equally common. V-gene and J-gene trimming of TCR beta chains was associated with a missense DCLRE1C variant in a later genetic analysis, and the association was replicated in an independent cohort. Most CMV-associated TCR beta chains appeared to be HLA-restricted in a later analysis, and the HLA associations seemed to be driven largely by CMV exposure. A group of highly shared sequence variants was considered likely to be a technical artifact of the sequencing pipeline. A further reported finding was that TCR beta sequences accurately predicted the HLA-A and HLA-B alleles for most subjects in the first cohort. For the cohort, immune exposure information was limited to CMV serostatus. The classifier was reported to diagnose cytomegalovirus status with high specificity and sensitivity in both the original and validation cohorts. Because the 87-base-pair reads could not distinguish some IMGT-functional V segments, including TRBV6-2 and TRBV6-3, those segments were excluded. Because HLA typing was missing for some donors at each locus, association tests included only the typed subset. According to a later genetic analysis, donors in an Asian-associated ancestry cluster had fewer N-insertions in productive TCRs than the approximately 630-donor mean. A total of some 180 TCR beta chains were listed by the study as associated with cytomegalovirus. Only TCR beta chains were sequenced in this cohort, and the absence of alpha or paired-chain data limited detectable features. According to a later analysis, parvovirus B19, influenza, CMV and Epstein-Barr virus appeared linked to several top co-occurrence clusters. According to a later analysis, TCR association rates differed among HLA loci, with DRB1 alleles showing the most associated TCRs and HLA-C alleles showing the fewest. In an earlier analysis of 587 of the donors, most TCR beta V segments appeared in productive rearrangements about 87% or about 30% of the time, broadly matching IMGT annotations. In vitro tests confirmed that a few of the cytomegalovirus-associated TCR beta chains recognize cytomegalovirus antigens. Strong co-occurrence of HLA alleles, especially DR and DQ, made assigning TCR associations to individual alleles difficult. Because counts were too low, seventeen rarely observed V segments, including chromosome 9 orphons, were excluded from the earlier analysis of several hundred of the donors. A later analysis associated 15,000 or so TCR beta sequences with specific HLA alleles at a false discovery rate of 0.05.

The germline V and J ends show losses of 0 bases and 7 bases respectively, and no gene match explains 15 bases of the junction. The CDR3, cysteine through phenylalanine, is 19 amino acids long. Solely the CDR3 DNA is kept, with 57 bases framed from the first base. The germline V gene encodes CDR1 SGHRS and CDR2 YFSETQ. The cohort was made up of several hundred healthy bone marrow donors. All cohort members were sampled while nominally healthy, although unrecorded immune exposures were likely present. The donor tested CMV seronegative, placing the donor among the approximately 360 seronegative members of the cohort. A peripheral blood sample was collected from each donor, and TCR beta sequencing was performed on peripheral blood mononuclear cells. Genomic DNA was extracted from the blood cell samples with the Qiagen DNeasy Blood Extraction Kit. Libraries came from the immunoSEQ multiplex PCR assay. For the multiplex PCR, a mixture combining 60 forward primers for TCR Vbeta segments and 13 reverse primers for TCR Jbeta segments was used. The CDR3 region of rearranged TCR beta genes was amplified from genomic DNA with a multiplex PCR assay. Amplified TCR beta libraries were sequenced as 87-base-pair reads on the Illumina HiSeq System. Per the original workflow: In a later analysis, some 80 million unique TCR beta chains were counted across the roughly 670 repertoires, and roughly 11 million of these chains were shared by at least two donors. Raw reads were error-corrected and collapsed into unique sequences with a nearest-neighbor algorithm that merged closely related sequences to remove PCR and sequencing errors. CDR3 sequences were aligned to IMGT reference sequences to assign V, D and J gene segments. For a sequence to be retained, at least a six-nucleotide match to both a V gene segment and a J gene segment was required. Rearrangements were classified as productive when the CDR3 lacked stop codons and remained in frame with V and J, and all other rearrangements were classified as non-productive. CDR3 was defined by IMGT convention, running from the second conserved V-encoded cysteine to the conserved J-encoded phenylalanine. In an earlier analysis of more than 550 of the donors, sequences lacking an unambiguous match to a single V gene segment were excluded. An earlier analysis of a few hundred of the donors called V segments functional above 56.7% productive rearrangements and segregating when the between-donor standard deviation exceeded 5%. A statistical classification framework was developed to diagnose cytomegalovirus status using the catalog of TCR beta chain sequences. In a later analysis, TCR nucleotide sequences were compared against IMGT/GENE-DB human TR gene sequences so that V and J genes could be assigned. Using the TCRdist pipeline, a later analysis assigned CDR3 sequences along with most-parsimonious VDJ recombination scenarios. In a later analysis, every TCR beta chain was defined by the combination of its CDR3 amino acid sequence and its V-gene family, and reads without a unique V-gene family were dropped. To address suspected cross-contamination and a sequencing artifact, a later analysis removed roughly 640 highly shared, low-generation-probability nucleotide sequences. For each public chain, a later analysis derived a clonal expansion index from normalized ranks of inferred template counts within each repertoire. In a later analysis, generation probabilities were computed with a VDJ recombination model fitted to out-of-frame rearrangements, and the resulting probabilities were checked against IGoR. Hypergeometric tests were used in a later analysis to score TCR-TCR, TCR-HLA and TCR-CMV co-occurrence, with a repertoire-size bias correction applied to the TCR pairs. A later analysis estimated false discovery rates by permuting HLA or CMV assignments 20 times. A later analysis grouped co-occurring TCRs with DBSCAN, adding TCRdist sequence similarity when clustering within HLA-allele-positive subsets. Repertoires with fewer than 30,000 or more than 120,000 public chains, plus five repertoires with anomalous nucleotide sharing, were excluded from co-occurrence clustering. This immuneACCESS table, as held by TCRdb, lists in-frame sequences with V and J called but not all clones. Of the missing ones, under half trace to an unresolved V gene in checked studies; the others have no known cause. V, J and clone size are those of that table, while D and trimming were read from the DNA. In this sample's table one finds about 58,000 clones. The leading ten clones occupy approximately 2% of the sample.

With regard to this clone: The specificity of this receptor is unknown.

This chain joins TRBV5-1 to TRBJ1-6; TRBD1 agrees with 8 junctional bases. The sample was PBMCs. The origin of this receptor is a woman aged 18-29 years in good health and CMV-seronegative. At the DNA level, the sequence is TGCGCCAGCAGCTTGGCGCCCGGGACAGGACCTGGGGGCAATTCACCCCTCCACTTT. This encodes CASSLAPGTGPGGNSPLHF.